This TCR beta chain stems from a study of OX40 agonist ivuxolimab in advanced cancers. Blood was sampled at baseline, cycle 4 day 1, and cycle 7 day 1. Produced via immunoSEQ multiplex PCR; TCRdb's table is partial and in-frame only. The sample holds around 20,000 clones, approximately 70% seen once. The TCR originated in an adult with an advanced solid tumor such as melanoma, head and neck, liver or kidney cancer. This specimen consisted of CD4+ or CD8+ T cells sorted from blood, obtained in a trial of the OX40 agonist ivuxolimab.

CDR3 amino acids: CASSLIQGLYNEQFF. In nucleotides, the CDR3 is TGTGCCAGCAGCTTAATTCAGGGGCTCTACAATGAGCAGTTCTTC. J is TRBJ2-1 and V is TRBV7-3, with D possibly being TRBD1 (6 bases). This CDR3 contains 15 residues. V lost 1 base and J 3 bases, leaving 10 bases between the germline ends. Germline V CDR1 and CDR2: SGHTA, FQGTGA.